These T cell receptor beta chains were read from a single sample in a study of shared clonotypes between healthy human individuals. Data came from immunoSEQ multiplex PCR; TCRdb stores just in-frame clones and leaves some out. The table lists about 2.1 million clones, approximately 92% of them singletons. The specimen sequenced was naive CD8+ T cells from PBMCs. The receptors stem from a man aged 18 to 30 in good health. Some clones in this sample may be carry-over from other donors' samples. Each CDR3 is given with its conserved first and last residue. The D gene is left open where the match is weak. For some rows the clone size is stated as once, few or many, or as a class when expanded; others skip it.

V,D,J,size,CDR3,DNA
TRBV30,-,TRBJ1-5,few,CAWSIQGWRNQPQHF,TGTGCCTGGAGTATCCAAGGGTGGCGCAATCAGCCCCAGCATTTT
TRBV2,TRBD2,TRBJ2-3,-,CASSGLAGSTDTQYF,TGTGCCAGCAGCGGACTAGCGGGAAGCACAGATACGCAGTATTTT
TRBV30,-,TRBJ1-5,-,CAWSGGRGSSNQPQHF,TGTGCCTGGAGTGGGGGTAGAGGGTCAAGCAATCAGCCCCAGCATTTT
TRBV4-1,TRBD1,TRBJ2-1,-,CASSPTGGYNEQFF,TGCGCCAGCAGTCCGACAGGGGGCTACAATGAGCAGTTCTTC
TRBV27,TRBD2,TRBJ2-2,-,CASSLLELAGDSNTGELFF,TGTGCCAGCAGTTTATTAGAGCTAGCGGGAGACTCGAACACCGGGGAGCTGTTTTTT
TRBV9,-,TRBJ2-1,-,CASSGPRNEQFF,TGTGCCAGCAGCGGACCCCGTAATGAGCAGTTCTTC
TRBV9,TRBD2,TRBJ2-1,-,CASSALTSGSDNEQFF,TGTGCCAGCAGCGCCCTGACTAGCGGGAGTGATAATGAGCAGTTCTTC
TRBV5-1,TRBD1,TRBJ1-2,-,CASSPAGGLKYGYTF,TGCGCCAGCAGCCCAGCAGGGGGGCTGAAGTATGGCTACACCTTC
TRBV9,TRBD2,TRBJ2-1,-,CASSPHGRTSYNEQFF,TGTGCCAGCAGCCCTCACGGGAGGACCTCCTACAATGAGCAGTTCTTC
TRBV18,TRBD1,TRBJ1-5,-,CASSPQNRGSNQPQHF,TGTGCCAGCTCGCCTCAAAACAGGGGTAGCAATCAGCCCCAGCATTTT
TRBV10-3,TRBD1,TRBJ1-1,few,CATGQAGGMNTEAFF,TGTGCCACAGGACAGGCGGGGGGCATGAACACTGAAGCTTTCTTT
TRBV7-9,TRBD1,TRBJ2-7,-,CASSSDRSYEQYF,TGTGCCAGCAGCTCGGACAGGTCCTACGAGCAGTACTTC
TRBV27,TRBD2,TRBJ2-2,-,CASTLSGGYTGELFF,TGTGCCAGCACCCTATCGGGGGGTTACACCGGGGAGCTGTTTTTT
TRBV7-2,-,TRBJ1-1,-,CASSLGVAVNTEAFF,TGTGCCAGCAGCTTAGGAGTTGCGGTGAACACTGAAGCTTTCTTT
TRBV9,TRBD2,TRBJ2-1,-,CASSVGSGGPLEQFF,TGTGCCAGCAGCGTAGGGTCGGGAGGGCCGCTTGAGCAGTTCTTC
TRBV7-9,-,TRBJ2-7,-,CASSLQGGLAAYEQYF,TGTGCCAGCAGCTTACAAGGGGGGCTAGCGGCCTACGAGCAGTACTTC
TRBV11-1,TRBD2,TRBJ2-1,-,CASSPTSGSYNEQFF,TGTGCCAGCAGCCCTACTAGCGGTTCCTACAATGAGCAGTTCTTC
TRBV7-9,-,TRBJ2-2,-,CASSLIWNTGELFF,TGTGCCAGCAGCTTAATCTGGAACACCGGGGAGCTGTTTTTT
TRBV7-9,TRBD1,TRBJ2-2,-,CASSPTGTGNTGELFF,TGTGCCAGCAGCCCGACCGGGACAGGGAACACCGGGGAGCTGTTTTTT
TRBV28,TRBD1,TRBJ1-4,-,CASSSPGTGNEKLFF,TGTGCCAGCAGTTCCCCCGGGACAGGGAATGAAAAACTGTTTTTT
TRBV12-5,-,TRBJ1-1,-,CASGLDRAPEAFF,TGTGCTAGTGGTTTGGACAGGGCTCCTGAAGCTTTCTTT
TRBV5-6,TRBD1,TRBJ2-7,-,CASSSGTDSYYEQYF,TGTGCCAGCAGCTCGGGGACAGACTCATACTACGAGCAGTACTTC
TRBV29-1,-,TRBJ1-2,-,CSVVGRNLNYGYTF,TGCAGCGTTGTGGGCAGAAATCTTAACTATGGCTACACCTTC
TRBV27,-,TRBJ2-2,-,CASSLQGGTGELFF,TGTGCCAGCAGTTTACAGGGAGGTACCGGGGAGCTGTTTTTT
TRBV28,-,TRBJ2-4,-,CASSLAPSEKNIQYF,TGTGCCAGCAGTTTAGCCCCTAGCGAGAAAAACATTCAGTACTTC
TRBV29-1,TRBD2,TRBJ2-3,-,CSVVSGSGADTQYF,TGCAGCGTTGTTAGCGGGAGTGGGGCAGATACGCAGTATTTT
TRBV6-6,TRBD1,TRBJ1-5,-,CASIRGGAQPQHF,TGTGCCAGCATCAGGGGGGGAGCTCAGCCCCAGCATTTT
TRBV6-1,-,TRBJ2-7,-,CASSGREWILYEQYF,TGTGCCAGCAGTGGCCGGGAGTGGATTCTCTACGAGCAGTACTTC